Listed here are 4 T cell receptor beta chains from one sample, sequenced in a study of naive and memory T cell subsets. Blood and skin TCR RNA was reverse transcribed with alpha and beta constant primers. Using its own MiXCR run on the 5' RACE reads, TCRdb lists one record per CDR3 protein. The data contain tens of thousands of distinct CDR3 sequences, less than 25% of them singletons. RNA was extracted from under 3 ml of whole blood of healthy adults. These receptors were collected from a female donor in good health.

Relative to its sample, this clonotype is medium-sized. This chain joins TRBV21-1 and TRBJ1-1. TRBV21-1 is a recognized pseudogene. CDR3 length: 16 residues. The chain's CDR3 is CASSKKTAKAITEAFF. In DNA, the CDR3 is TGTGCCAGCAGCAAAAAAACAGCTAAGGCGATCACTGAAGCTTTCTTT.

This clonotype was detected ten times or more. The chain has TRBV5-6 and TRBJ1-1; D is unresolved. This CDR3 contains 11 residues. Between the trimmed V and J ends, which lost 2 bases and 11 bases, there was a span of 10 bases. Germline CDR1 reads SGHDT; CDR2 reads YYEEEE. The CDR3 DNA reads as TGTGCCAGCAGCTTTGGAAGTCGGGCTTTCTTT. Encoded protein: CASSFGSRAFF. The variable domain in full, completed from reference TRBV5-6 and TRBJ1-1, reads DAGVTQSPTHLIKTRGQQVTLRCSPKSGHDTVSWYQQALGQGPQFIFQYYEEEERQRGNFPDRFSGHQFPNYSSELNVNALLLGDSALYLCASSFGSRAFFGQGTRLTVV.

This CDR3 reads CASSFGGASYNEQFF. The CDR3 DNA reads as TGTGCCAGCAGTTTCGGGGGGGCTAGTTACAATGAGCAGTTCTTC. The chain uses TRBV12-3 or TRBV12-4 and TRBJ2-1, with 8 bases that match TRBD2. The length of the CDR3 is 15 residues. The V gene end was trimmed by 3 bases and the J gene end by 4 bases; junction bases not matched to a gene: 5.

This clonotype was counted at least ten times. This chain connects TRBV20-1 to TRBJ1-5, with a weak D call TRBD1 (6 bases). Germline V gene lookup returns CDR1 DFQATT and CDR2 SNEGSKA (reference sequence). V was cut by 3 bases and J by 6 bases, with 18 bases left in between. The CDR3 extends over 15 amino acids. CDR3 protein: CSASPAGGDIQPQHF. The CDR3 DNA reads as TGCAGTGCTAGCCCCGCGGGGGGCGATATTCAGCCCCAGCATTTT.